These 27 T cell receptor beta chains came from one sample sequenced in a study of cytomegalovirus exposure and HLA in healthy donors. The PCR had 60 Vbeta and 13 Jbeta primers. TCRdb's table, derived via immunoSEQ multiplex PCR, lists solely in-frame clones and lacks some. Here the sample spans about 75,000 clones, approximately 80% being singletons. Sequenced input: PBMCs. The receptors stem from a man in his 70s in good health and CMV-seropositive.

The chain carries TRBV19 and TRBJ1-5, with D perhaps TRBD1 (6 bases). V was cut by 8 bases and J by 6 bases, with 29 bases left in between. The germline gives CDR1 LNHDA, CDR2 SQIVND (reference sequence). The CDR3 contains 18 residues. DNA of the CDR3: TGTGCCAGTCGTCCCCAGCGAACAGGGAAGGGGAACAGTCAGCCCCAGCATTTT. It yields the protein CASRPQRTGKGNSQPQHF.

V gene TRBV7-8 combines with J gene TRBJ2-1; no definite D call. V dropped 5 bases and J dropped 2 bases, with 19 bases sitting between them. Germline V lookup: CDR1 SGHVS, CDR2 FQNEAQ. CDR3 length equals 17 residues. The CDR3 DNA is TGTGCCAGCAGCCCTCCCCTAAGAGAGTCCGCCTACAATGAGCAGTTCTTC. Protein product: CASSPPLRESAYNEQFF.

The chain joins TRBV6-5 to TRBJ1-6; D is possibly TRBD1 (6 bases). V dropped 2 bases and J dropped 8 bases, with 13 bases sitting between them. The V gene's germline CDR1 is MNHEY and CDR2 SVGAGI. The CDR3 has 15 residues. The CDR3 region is CASSYTTGTDSPLHF. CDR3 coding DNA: TGTGCCAGCAGTTACACCACAGGGACGGATTCACCCCTCCACTTT.

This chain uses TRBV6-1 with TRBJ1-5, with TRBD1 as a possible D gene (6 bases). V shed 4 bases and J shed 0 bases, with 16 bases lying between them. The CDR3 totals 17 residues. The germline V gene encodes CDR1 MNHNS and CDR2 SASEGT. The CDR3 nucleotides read TGTGCCAGCAGTGGGACAGCAAGAACGTATAGCAATCAGCCCCAGCATTTT. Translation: CASSGTARTYSNQPQHF.

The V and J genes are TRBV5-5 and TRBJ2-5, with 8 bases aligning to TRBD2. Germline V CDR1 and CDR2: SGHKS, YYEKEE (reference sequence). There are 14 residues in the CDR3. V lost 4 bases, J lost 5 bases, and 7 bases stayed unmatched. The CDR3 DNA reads TGTGCCAGCAGCCCGGGGGGGATCGGGGAGACCCAGTACTTC. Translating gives CASSPGGIGETQYF.

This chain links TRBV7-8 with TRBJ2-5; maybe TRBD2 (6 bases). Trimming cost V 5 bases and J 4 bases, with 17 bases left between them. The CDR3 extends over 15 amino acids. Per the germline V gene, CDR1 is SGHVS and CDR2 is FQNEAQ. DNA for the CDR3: TGTGCCAGCAGCGAAGAAGGGCGGGGCTTAGAGACCCAGTACTTC. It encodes CASSEEGRGLETQYF.

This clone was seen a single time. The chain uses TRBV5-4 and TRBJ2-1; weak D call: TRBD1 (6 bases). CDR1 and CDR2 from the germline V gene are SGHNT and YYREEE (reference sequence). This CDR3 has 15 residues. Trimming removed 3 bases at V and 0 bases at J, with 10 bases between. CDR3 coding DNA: TGTGCCAGCAGCTCCAGGGGCAACTCCTACAATGAGCAGTTCTTC. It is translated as CASSSRGNSYNEQFF.

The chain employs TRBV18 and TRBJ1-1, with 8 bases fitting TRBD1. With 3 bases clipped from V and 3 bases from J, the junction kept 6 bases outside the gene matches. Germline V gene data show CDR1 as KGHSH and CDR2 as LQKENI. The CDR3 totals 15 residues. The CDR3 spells CASSPGQGLDTEAFF. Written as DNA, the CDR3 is TGTGCCAGCTCACCTGGACAGGGTTTGGACACTGAAGCTTTCTTT.

CDR3: CASSPLGGGYQETQYF. The DNA of the CDR3 is TGTGCCAGCAGCCCCCTGGGGGGGGGTTACCAAGAGACCCAGTACTTC. This chain links TRBV13 with TRBJ2-5, with 7 bases lining up with TRBD2. V lost 5 bases and J lost 0; bases outside the gene matches: 9. CDR1 is PRHDT and CDR2 is FYEKMQ in the germline V gene (reference sequence). The CDR3 loop spans 16 amino acids.

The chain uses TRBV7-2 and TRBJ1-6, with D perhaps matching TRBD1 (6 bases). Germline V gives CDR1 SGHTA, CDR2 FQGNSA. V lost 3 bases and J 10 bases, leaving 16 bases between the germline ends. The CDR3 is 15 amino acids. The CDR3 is CASSLERGRGSPLHF. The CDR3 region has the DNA TGTGCCAGCAGCTTGGAGAGGGGGAGGGGATCACCCCTCCACTTT.

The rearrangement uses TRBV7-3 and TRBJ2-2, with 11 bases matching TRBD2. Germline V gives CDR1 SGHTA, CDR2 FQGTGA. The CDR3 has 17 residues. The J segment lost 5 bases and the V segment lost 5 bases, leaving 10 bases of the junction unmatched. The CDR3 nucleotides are TGTGCCAGCAGCAGTAGCGGGGGGGCCGGGAGGACCGGGGAGCTGTTTTTT. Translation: CASSSSGGAGRTGELFF.

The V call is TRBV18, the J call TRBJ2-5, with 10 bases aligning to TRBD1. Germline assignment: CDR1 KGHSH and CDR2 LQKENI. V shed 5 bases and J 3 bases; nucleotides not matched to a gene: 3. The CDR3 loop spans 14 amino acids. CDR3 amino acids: CASSKGTGEETQYF. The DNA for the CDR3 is TGTGCCAGCTCAAAGGGGACAGGGGAAGAGACCCAGTACTTC.

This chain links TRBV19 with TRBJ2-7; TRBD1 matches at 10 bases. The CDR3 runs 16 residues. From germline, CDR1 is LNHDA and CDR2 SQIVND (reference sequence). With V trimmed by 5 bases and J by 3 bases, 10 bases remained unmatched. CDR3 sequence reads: CASSSPPGQGLYEQYF. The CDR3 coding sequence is TGTGCCAGTAGTTCCCCTCCGGGACAGGGGCTCTACGAGCAGTACTTC.

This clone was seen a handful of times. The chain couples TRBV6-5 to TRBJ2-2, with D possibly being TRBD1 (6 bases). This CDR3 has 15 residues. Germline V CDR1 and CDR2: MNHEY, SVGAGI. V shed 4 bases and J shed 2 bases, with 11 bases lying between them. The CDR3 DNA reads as TGTGCCAGCAGTTTCCACAGGGAAAACACCGGGGAGCTGTTTTTT. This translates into CASSFHRENTGELFF.

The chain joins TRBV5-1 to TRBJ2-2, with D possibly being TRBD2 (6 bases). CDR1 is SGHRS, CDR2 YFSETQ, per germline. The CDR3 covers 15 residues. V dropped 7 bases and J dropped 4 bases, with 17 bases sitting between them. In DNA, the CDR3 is TGCGCCAGCTGGGTTGCGGAGGGCTTCACCGGGGAGCTGTTTTTT. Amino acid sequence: CASWVAEGFTGELFF.

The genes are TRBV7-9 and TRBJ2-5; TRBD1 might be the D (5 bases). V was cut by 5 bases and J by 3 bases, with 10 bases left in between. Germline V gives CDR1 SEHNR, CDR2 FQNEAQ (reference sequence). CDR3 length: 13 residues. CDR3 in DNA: TGTGCCAGCAGCCTCATGGACAAAGAGACCCAGTACTTC. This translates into CASSLMDKETQYF.

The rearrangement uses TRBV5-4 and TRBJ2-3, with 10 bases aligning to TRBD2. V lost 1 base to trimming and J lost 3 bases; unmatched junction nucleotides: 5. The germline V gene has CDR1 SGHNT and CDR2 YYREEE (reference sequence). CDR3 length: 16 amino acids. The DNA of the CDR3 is TGTGCCAGCAGCTTGAAGCGGGAGGGCCCGACAGATACGCAGTATTTT. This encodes CASSLKREGPTDTQYF.

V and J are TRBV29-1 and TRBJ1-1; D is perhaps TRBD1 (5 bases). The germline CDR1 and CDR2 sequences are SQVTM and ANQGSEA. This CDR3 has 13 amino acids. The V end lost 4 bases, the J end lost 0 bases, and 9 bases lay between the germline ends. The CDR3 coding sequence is TGCAGCGTTGGGCGGGACGTGAACACTGAAGCTTTCTTT. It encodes CSVGRDVNTEAFF.

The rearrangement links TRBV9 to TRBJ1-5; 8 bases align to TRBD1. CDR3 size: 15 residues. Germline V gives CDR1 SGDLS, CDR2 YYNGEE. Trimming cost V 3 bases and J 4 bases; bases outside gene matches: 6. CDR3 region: CASSAEGQANQPQHF. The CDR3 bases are TGTGCCAGCAGCGCCGAGGGACAGGCAAATCAGCCCCAGCATTTT. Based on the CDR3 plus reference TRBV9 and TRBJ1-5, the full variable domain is DSGVTQTPKHLITATGQRVTLRCSPRSGDLSVYWYQQSLDQGLQFLIQYYNGEERAKGNILERFSAQQFPDLHSELNLSSLELGDSALYFCASSAEGQANQPQHFGDGTRLSIL.

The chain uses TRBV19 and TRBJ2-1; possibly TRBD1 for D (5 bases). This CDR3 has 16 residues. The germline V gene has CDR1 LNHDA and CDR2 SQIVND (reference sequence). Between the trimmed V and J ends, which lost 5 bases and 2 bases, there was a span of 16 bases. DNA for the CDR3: TGTGCCAGTAGTGTCCAACTGGGGCTAGCCTACAATGAGCAGTTCTTC. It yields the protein CASSVQLGLAYNEQFF.

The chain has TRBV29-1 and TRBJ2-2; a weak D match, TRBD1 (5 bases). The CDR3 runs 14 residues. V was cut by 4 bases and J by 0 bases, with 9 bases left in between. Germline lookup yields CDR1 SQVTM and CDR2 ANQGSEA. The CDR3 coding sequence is TGCAGCGTTGTTCCACAGGCGAACACCGGGGAGCTGTTTTTT. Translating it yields CSVVPQANTGELFF.

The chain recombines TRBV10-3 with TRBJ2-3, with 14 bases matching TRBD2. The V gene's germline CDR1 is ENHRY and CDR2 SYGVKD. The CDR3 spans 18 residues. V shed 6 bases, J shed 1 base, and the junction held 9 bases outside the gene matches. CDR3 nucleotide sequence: TGTGCCATCAGACCTGGACTAGCGGGAGGCCTCCGCACAGATACGCAGTATTTT. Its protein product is CAIRPGLAGGLRTDTQYF.

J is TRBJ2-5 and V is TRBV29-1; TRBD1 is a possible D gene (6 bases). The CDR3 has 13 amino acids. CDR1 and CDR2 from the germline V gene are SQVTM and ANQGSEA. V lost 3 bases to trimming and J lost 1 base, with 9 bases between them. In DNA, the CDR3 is TGCAGCGTTGAGGTAGGGGGCCAAGAGACCCAGTACTTC. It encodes CSVEVGGQETQYF.

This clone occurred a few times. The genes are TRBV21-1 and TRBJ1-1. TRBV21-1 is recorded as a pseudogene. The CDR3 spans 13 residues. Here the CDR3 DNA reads TGTGCCAGCAGGAGTGATAGGAACACTGAAGCTTTCTTT. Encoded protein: CASRSDRNTEAFF.

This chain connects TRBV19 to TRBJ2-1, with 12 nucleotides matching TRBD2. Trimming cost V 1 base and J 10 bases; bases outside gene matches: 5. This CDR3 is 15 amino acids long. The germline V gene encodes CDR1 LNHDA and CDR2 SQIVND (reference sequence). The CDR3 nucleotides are TGTGCCAGTAGTATAGTAGCTAGCGGGAGGGGGGAGCAGTTCTTC. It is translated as CASSIVASGRGEQFF.

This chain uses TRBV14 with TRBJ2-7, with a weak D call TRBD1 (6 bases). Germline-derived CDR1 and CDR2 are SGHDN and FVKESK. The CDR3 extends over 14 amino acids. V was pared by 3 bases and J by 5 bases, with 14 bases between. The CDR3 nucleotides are TGTGCCAGCAGCCAGGAACAGGGTTTCGACGAGCAGTACTTC. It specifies CASSQEQGFDEQYF.

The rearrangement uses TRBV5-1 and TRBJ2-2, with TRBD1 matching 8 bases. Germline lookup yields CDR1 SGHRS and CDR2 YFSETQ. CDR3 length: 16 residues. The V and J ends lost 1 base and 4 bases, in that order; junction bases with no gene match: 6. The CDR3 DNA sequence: TGCGCCAGCAGCTTGAATGACAGGGGTTCCACCGGGGAGCTGTTTTTT. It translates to CASSLNDRGSTGELFF.